The rows below give T cell receptor beta chains drawn from one sample of a study of read filtering for tumor transcriptome and immune sequencing. Each CDR3 protein gets one entry after TCRdb re-called the reads with MiXCR. The sample consists of more than 55,000 distinct CDR3 sequences, roughly a fifth of them appearing once. Material: a population of CD138-negative cells sorted from bone marrow. The source is a donor over 35 with multiple myeloma. Both conserved end residues are part of each CDR3.

V: TRBV20-1
J: TRBJ1-1
CDR3: CSARDYPSSPTGSTEAFF

V: TRBV5-6
J: TRBJ2-3
CDR3: CASSFVALAGTDTQYF

V: TRBV7-3
J: TRBJ2-3
CDR3: CASSLTGGVGTDTQYF

V: TRBV9
J: TRBJ2-2
CDR3: CASSASYTGELFF

V: TRBV7-8
J: TRBJ1-5
CDR3: CASSLERNSNQPQHF

V: TRBV18
J: TRBJ1-1
CDR3: CASSPLARDTEAFF

V: TRBV5-1
J: TRBJ1-5
CDR3: CASSLAGSPNQPQHF

V: TRBV7-2
J: TRBJ2-5
CDR3: CASSLDTGRKTQYF

V: TRBV3-1
J: TRBJ2-5
CDR3: CANSQDGQGEETQYF

V: TRBV5-1
J: TRBJ2-1
CDR3: CASSFLGGHGNEQFF

V: TRBV6-5
J: TRBJ2-1
CDR3: CASSYSGGPKDEQFF

V: TRBV7-9
J: TRBJ1-1
CDR3: CASSSTRGQTEAFF

V: TRBV15
J: TRBJ2-4
CDR3: CATSEVVTGGIGAKNIQYF

V: TRBV9
J: TRBJ1-4
CDR3: CASSVPYGQGWEKLFF

V: TRBV28
J: TRBJ1-1
CDR3: CATGGDTEAFF

V: TRBV29-1
J: TRBJ1-1
CDR3: CSGEAGLGNTEAFF

V: TRBV5-1
J: TRBJ2-1
CDR3: CASSQPSPGNNEQFF

V: TRBV7-2
J: TRBJ2-1
CDR3: CASSLGGTGGNEQFF

V: TRBV20-1
J: TRBJ2-1
CDR3: CSAESGRYNEQFF

V: TRBV7-8
J: TRBJ2-1
CDR3: CASSLGSGNEQFF

V: TRBV9
J: TRBJ2-2
CDR3: CASSPWTSLSGELFF

V: TRBV29-1
J: .
CDR3: CSTKLGSDTQYF

V: TRBV25-1
J: TRBJ2-4
CDR3: CASRRVPGSPLLAKNIQYF

V: TRBV11-2
J: TRBJ2-5
CDR3: CASSRGYQETQYF

V: TRBV7-8
J: TRBJ2-2
CDR3: CASSSRERVATGELFF

V: TRBV15
J: TRBJ2-3
CDR3: CATSREGETDTQYF

V: TRBV7-3
J: TRBJ2-1
CDR3: CASSFSQGREQFF

V: TRBV5-1
J: TRBJ2-7
CDR3: CASSPRDTTSYEQYF

V: TRBV7-9
J: TRBJ1-2
CDR3: CASSSTDPGPNYGYTF

V: TRBV7-2
J: TRBJ2-3
CDR3: CASSNRGVWGWDTQYF

V: TRBV7-8
J: TRBJ1-4
CDR3: CASSLALVVKNEKLFF

V: TRBV25-1
J: TRBJ2-6
CDR3: CASSDPASQGISGANVLTF

V: TRBV5-4
J: TRBJ2-6
CDR3: CAGSPTTGANVLTF

V: TRBV6-1
J: TRBJ2-2
CDR3: CASSGLAGAGELLF

V: TRBV9
J: TRBJ2-2
CDR3: CASSALTGELFF

V: TRBV12-3/TRBV12-4
J: TRBJ2-5
CDR3: CASSLNQGETQYF

V: TRBV20-1
J: TRBJ2-4
CDR3: CSASWLAHSVKNIQYF

V: TRBV6-6
J: TRBJ2-2
CDR3: CATGRQGPGELFF

V: TRBV7-9
J: TRBJ2-3
CDR3: CASSLLTGPADTQYF

V: TRBV6-5
J: TRBJ2-1
CDR3: CASSPSRSASYNEQFF

V: TRBV20-1
J: TRBJ2-1
CDR3: CSARYAGGNEQFF

V: TRBV7-8
J: TRBJ2-1
CDR3: CASSSPPGRASSYNEQFF

V: TRBV14
J: TRBJ1-2
CDR3: CASSQKGTLNYGYTF

V: TRBV20-1
J: TRBJ2-5
CDR3: CSARDGGVRETQYF

V: TRBV28
J: TRBJ2-1
CDR3: CASRTGGEQFF

V: TRBV10-3
J: TRBJ1-1
CDR3: CAISVPGNREAFF

V: TRBV7-8
J: TRBJ2-1
CDR3: CAGSFTGQDWSRQFF

V: TRBV9
J: TRBJ1-3
CDR3: CASSVGLGTISGNTIYF

V: TRBV7-3
J: TRBJ2-2
CDR3: CASSSSGGTGELFF

V: TRBV7-9
J: TRBJ2-1
CDR3: CASSPRDTAYNEQFF

V: TRBV5-1
J: TRBJ2-2
CDR3: CASSSLANTGELFF

V: TRBV25-1
J: TRBJ1-4
CDR3: CASSELSGSPNEKLFF

V: TRBV3-1
J: TRBJ2-2
CDR3: CASSRGGASGISTNTGELFF

V: TRBV3-1
J: TRBJ1-2
CDR3: CASSPLTGIGGYTF

V: TRBV6-6
J: TRBJ1-2
CDR3: CASSQTGFGYTF

V: TRBV6-1
J: TRBJ2-3
CDR3: CASSEGWTGQDTQYF

V: TRBV19
J: TRBJ2-1
CDR3: CASSTGLAGLEQFF